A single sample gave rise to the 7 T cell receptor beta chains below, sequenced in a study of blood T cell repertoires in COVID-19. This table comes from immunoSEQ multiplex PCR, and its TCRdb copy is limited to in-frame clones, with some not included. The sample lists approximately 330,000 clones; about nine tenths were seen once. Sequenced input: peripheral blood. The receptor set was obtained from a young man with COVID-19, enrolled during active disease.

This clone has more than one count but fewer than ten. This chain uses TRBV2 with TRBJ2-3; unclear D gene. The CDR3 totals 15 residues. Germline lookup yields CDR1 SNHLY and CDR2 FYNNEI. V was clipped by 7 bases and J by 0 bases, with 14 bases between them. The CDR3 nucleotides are TGTGCCAGCAATCAACAGTACACTAGCACAGATACGCAGTATTTT. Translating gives CASNQQYTSTDTQYF. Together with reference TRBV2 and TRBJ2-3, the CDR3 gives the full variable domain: EPEVTQTPSHQVTQMGQEVILRCVPISNHLYFYWYRQILGQKVEFLVSFYNNEISEKSEIFDDQFSVERPDGSNFTLKIRSTKLEDSAMYFCASNQQYTSTDTQYFGPGTRLTVL.

CDR3 protein: CASGGGTGQPQHF. Here the CDR3 DNA reads TGTGCCAGCGGGGGGGGGACCGGTCAGCCCCAGCATTTT. The chain has TRBV2 and TRBJ1-5; tentative D call: TRBD1 (5 bases). Germline loops: CDR1 SNHLY, CDR2 FYNNEI. Trimming shortened V by 8 bases and J by 6 bases, and 14 bases separated the two germline ends. This CDR3 spans 13 amino acids.

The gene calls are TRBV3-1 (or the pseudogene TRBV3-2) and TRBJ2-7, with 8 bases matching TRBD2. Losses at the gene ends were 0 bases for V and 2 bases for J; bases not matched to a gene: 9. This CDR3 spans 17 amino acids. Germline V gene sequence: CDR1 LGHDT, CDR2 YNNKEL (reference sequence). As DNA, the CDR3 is TGTGCCAGCAGCCAAGATGAGATAGCGGGGCAAACCTACGAGCAGTACTTC. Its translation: CASSQDEIAGQTYEQYF.

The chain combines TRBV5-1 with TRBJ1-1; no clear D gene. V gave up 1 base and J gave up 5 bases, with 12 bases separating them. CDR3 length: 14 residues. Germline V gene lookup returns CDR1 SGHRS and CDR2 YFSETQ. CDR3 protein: CASSLSGVETEAFF. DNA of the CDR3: TGCGCCAGCAGCTTGAGTGGTGTAGAAACTGAAGCTTTCTTT.

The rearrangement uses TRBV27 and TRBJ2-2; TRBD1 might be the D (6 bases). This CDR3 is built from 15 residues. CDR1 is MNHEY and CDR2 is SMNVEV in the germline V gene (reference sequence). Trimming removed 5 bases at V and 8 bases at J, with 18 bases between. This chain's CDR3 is CASSPGQNPSGELFF. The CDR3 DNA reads TGTGCCAGCAGTCCCGGACAGAACCCAAGTGGGGAGCTGTTTTTT.

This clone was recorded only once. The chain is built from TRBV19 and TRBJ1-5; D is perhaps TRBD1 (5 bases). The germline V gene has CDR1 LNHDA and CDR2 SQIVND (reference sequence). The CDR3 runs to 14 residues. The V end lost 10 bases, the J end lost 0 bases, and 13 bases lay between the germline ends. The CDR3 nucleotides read TGTGCCACCGGACAAATCTATAGCAATCAGCCCCAGCATTTT. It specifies CATGQIYSNQPQHF.

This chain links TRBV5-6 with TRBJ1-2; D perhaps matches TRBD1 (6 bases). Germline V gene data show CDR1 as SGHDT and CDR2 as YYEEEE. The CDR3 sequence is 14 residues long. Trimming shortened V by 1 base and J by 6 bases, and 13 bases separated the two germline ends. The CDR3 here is CASSLTGSLDGYTF. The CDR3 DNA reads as TGTGCCAGCAGCTTGACAGGGAGCTTGGATGGCTACACCTTC. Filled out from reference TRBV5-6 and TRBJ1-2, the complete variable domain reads DAGVTQSPTHLIKTRGQQVTLRCSPKSGHDTVSWYQQALGQGPQFIFQYYEEEERQRGNFPDRFSGHQFPNYSSELNVNALLLGDSALYLCASSLTGSLDGYTFGSGTRLTVV.